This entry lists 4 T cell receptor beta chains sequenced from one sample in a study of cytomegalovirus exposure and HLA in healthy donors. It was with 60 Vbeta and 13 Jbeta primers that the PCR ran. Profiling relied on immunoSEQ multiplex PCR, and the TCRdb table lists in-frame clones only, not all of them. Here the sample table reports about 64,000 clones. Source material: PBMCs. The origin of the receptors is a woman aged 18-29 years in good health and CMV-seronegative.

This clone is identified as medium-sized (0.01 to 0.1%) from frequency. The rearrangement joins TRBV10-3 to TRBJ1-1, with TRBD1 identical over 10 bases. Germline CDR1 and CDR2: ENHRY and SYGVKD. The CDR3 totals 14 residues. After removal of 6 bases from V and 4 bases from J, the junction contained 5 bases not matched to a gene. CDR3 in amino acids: CAISTTGGSTEAFF. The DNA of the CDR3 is TGTGCCATCAGCACGACAGGGGGCAGCACTGAAGCTTTCTTT.

CDR3 in DNA: TGTGCCAGCAGCGCCATGGGAGGGCCAGCCGGGGAGCTGTTTTTT. Its translation is CASSAMGGPAGELFF. The rearrangement links TRBV7-8 to TRBJ2-2, with 7 bases identical to TRBD2. V dropped 5 bases and J dropped 6; count of bases not matched to a gene: 9. Germline V lookup: CDR1 SGHVS, CDR2 FQNEAQ. The CDR3 contains 15 residues.

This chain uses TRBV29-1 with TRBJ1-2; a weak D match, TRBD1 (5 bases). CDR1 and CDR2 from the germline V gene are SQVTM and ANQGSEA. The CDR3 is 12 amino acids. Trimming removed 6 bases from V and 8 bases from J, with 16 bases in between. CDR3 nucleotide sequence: TGCAGCGTCAATCCAGGGTGGCCCGGCTACACCTTC. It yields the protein CSVNPGWPGYTF.

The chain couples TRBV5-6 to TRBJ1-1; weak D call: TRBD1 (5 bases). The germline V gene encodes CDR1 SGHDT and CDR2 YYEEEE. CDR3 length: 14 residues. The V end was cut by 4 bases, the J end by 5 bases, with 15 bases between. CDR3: CASSPMGGETEAFF. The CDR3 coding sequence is TGTGCCAGCAGCCCAATGGGGGGGGAAACTGAAGCTTTCTTT. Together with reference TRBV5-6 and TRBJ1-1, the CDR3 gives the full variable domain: DAGVTQSPTHLIKTRGQQVTLRCSPKSGHDTVSWYQQALGQGPQFIFQYYEEEERQRGNFPDRFSGHQFPNYSSELNVNALLLGDSALYLCASSPMGGETEAFFGQGTRLTVV.